The entry below gives a single T cell receptor beta chain sequence along with its context. Its specificity is not known. For every sample, eight separate reactions were used to make cDNA. UMIs bearing a 6-nucleotide sample barcode were added through template switching. For each CDR3 protein, TCRdb gives one entry from its re-call of the 5' RACE reads, without DNA. This table lists about 440,000 distinct CDR3 sequences. The sample belongs to a study of monozygotic twins with inflammatory bowel disease. Study observations and caveats: Fewer clonotypes were shared with others by IBD patients than by healthy twins, especially with disease activity.

Germline V gene sequence: CDR1 LGHNA, CDR2 YNFKEQ. The CDR3 loop spans 16 amino acids. The sequence came from a human donor with ulcerative colitis or Crohn's disease, or a healthy co-twin of an affected twin (not recorded which). This rearrangement joins TRBV4-2 to TRBJ2-2. Sequencing was done on a sample of blood. The CDR3 reads CASSQVEVRHTGELFF.